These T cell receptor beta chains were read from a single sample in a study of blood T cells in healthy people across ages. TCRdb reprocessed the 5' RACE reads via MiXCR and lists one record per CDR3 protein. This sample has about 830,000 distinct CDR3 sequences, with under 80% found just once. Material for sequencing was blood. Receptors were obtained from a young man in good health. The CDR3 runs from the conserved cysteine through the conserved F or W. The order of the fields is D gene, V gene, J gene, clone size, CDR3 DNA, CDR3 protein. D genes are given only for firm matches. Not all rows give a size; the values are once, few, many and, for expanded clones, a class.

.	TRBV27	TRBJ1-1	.	TGTGCCAGCAGTCGGAGGGACGGGGCCGCTGAAGCTTTCTTT	CASSRRDGAAEAFF
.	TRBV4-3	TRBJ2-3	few	TGCGCCAGCAGCCAAGAAGGGGCTAGCCATTATACGCAGTATTTT	CASSQEGASHYTQYF
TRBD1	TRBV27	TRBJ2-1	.	TGTGCCAGCAGTTTCCCGACAGGGAATACCTACAATGAGCAGTTCTTC	CASSFPTGNTYNEQFF
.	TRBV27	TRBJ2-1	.	TGTGCCAGCAGTTTAGTCGGTAATAGGGGTAGGGGCAATGAGCAGTTCTTC	CASSLVGNRGRGNEQFF
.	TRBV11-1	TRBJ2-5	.	TGTGCCAGCAGCTTGGGGACCGGACCCTGGGGACCCCAGTACTTC	CASSLGTGPWGPQYF
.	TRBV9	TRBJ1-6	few	TGTGCCAGCAGCGTAGTAGAGGCGGGCTCACCCCTCCACTTT	CASSVVEAGSPLHF
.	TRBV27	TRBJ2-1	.	TGTGCCAGCAATGGACTGGCGAGCTCCTACAATGAGCAGTTCTTC	CASNGLASSYNEQFF
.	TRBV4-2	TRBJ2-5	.	TGTGCCAGCAGCCAAGAAGCCCGAGGGGAAGAGACCCAGTACTTC	CASSQEARGEETQYF
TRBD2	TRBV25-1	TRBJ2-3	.	TGTGCCAGCAGTGAATCTATAGCGGGAGGCGGAGATACGCAGTATTTT	CASSESIAGGGDTQYF
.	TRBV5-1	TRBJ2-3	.	TGCGCCAGTAGGGAAGGGACACAAAGAGGGAATACGCAGTATTTT	CASREGTQRGNTQYF
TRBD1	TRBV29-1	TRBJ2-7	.	TGCAGCGTCCAGACAGGGTTTTCCTACGAGCAGTACTTC	CSVQTGFSYEQYF
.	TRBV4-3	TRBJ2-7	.	TGCGCCAGCAGCCAAGACGGGCAGGCGACCTACGAGCAGTACTTC	CASSQDGQATYEQYF